Described below is a single T cell receptor beta chain sequence and its context. The antigen remains undetermined. The sample is drawn from a study of OX40 agonist ivuxolimab in advanced cancers. Study as a whole: Antecedent anti-PD-1, anti-PD-L1 or anti-CTLA-4 therapy was permissible, with 40% having received some.

Study-wide results and caveats: In CD8+ T cells, expanded clones were on average more numerous than in CD4+.

V lost 4 bases to trimming and J lost 8 bases; unmatched junction nucleotides: 9. Germline V gene lookup returns CDR1 MNHNS and CDR2 SASEGT. The CDR3 runs 15 residues. Some clones are missing from TCRdb's copy, which holds only in-frame ones; the method was immunoSEQ multiplex PCR. The sample yields about 80,000 clones, 85% to 90% seen once. Baseline, cycle 4 day 1, and cycle 7 day 1 were the blood sampling points. This rearrangement joins TRBV6-1 to TRBJ1-4; 8 bases align to TRBD1. This clonotype originated in an adult with an advanced solid tumor such as melanoma, head and neck, liver or kidney cancer. The specimen comprised CD4+ or CD8+ T cells sorted from blood, sampled in a trial of the OX40 agonist ivuxolimab. CDR3 in DNA: TGTGCCAGCAGTGTCGGACAGGGCGGGGGGGAAAAACTGTTTTTT. Residues: CASSVGQGGGEKLFF.